This T cell receptor (beta chain) was captured in a study of blood T cell repertoires in COVID-19. Study in general: Spain, Italy and the United States supplied samples that represented acute and convalescent COVID-19. T cells, B-cell-depleted T cells, or PBMCs provided the cDNA or gDNA that served as material.

Per the study methods: Cell counts per sample came from amplifying reference gene primers. This table comes from immunoSEQ multiplex PCR, and its TCRdb copy is limited to in-frame clones, with some not included. V and J calls plus clone size are reproduced from that table; the DNA served to infer D and trimming. The data show 380,000 or so clones, with around 90% seen just once and approximately 2% held by the top ten. This clone occurred once. Germline lookup yields CDR1 SEHNR and CDR2 FQNEAQ (reference sequence). Trimming took off 4 bases at V and 3 bases at J, with 16 bases between the two ends. CDR3 length: 15 amino acids. Categorization into cohorts depended on clinical history that participants reported.

The V and J genes are TRBV7-9 and TRBJ2-7, with D possibly matching TRBD1 (6 bases). The sample taken for sequencing was PBMCs or T cells enriched from blood (not recorded which). The receptor was isolated from a woman in her thirties or forties with acute COVID-19. The CDR3 nucleotides are TGTGCCAGCAGCTCCAACCTCCGGGACAACTACGAGCAGTACTTC. Its translation: CASSSNLRDNYEQYF.